This TCR beta chain was identified in a study of CD8 T cells in Susac syndrome. cDNA came from around 0.5 to 1 ug RNA primed by random hexamers. MiXCR was run by TCRdb on the immunoSEQ multiplex PCR reads, yielding one entry per CDR3 protein. The table records approximately 150,000 distinct CDR3 sequences, approximately 94% of them present only once. This clonotype was sampled from a human donor in good health. The specimen sequenced was CD4+ T cells from PBMCs.

The CDR3 is CSASPGLQYEQFF. The CDR3 region has the DNA TGCAGTGCTAGCCCGGGACTCCAATATGAGCAGTTCTTC. The chain carries TRBV20-1 and TRBJ2-1; a possible D gene is TRBD2 (6 bases). V gave up 3 bases and J gave up 8 bases, with 14 bases separating them. Looked up from germline, CDR1 is DFQATT and CDR2 is SNEGSKA (reference sequence). This CDR3 has 13 amino acids.